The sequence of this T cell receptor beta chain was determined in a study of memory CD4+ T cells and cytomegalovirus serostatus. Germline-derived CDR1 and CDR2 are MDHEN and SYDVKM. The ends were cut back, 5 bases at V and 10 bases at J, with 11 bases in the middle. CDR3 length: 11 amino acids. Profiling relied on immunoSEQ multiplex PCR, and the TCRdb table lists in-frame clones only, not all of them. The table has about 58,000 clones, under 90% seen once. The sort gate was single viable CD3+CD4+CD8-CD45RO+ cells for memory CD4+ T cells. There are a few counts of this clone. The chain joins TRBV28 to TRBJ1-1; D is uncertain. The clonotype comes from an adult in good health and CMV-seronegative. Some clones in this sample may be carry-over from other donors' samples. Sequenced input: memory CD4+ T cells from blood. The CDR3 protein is CASSLREGAFF. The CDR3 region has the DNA TGTGCCAGCAGTCTCCGGGAGGGAGCTTTCTTT.